The clone carrying this T cell receptor (beta chain) was found many times. The source of the sample is a study of blood T cells in healthy people across ages. Primed by a sample-barcoded 5' primer and a J-beta primer mix, a second PCR proceeded for roughly 7 to 12 cycles. TCRdb re-called the 5' RACE reads with MiXCR, one entry per CDR3 protein. Of 1,800,000 or so distinct CDR3 sequences in the sample, 39% were seen once. This receptor was taken from a human donor in good health. The sample comprised blood.

DNA for the CDR3: TGTGCCATCAGTGAAGGACGAGCCCAAGAGACCCAGTACTTC. This encodes CAISEGRAQETQYF. This chain uses TRBV10-3 with TRBJ2-5; D is unresolved. Germline CDR1 is ENHRY and CDR2 is SYGVKD. The V end lost 3 bases, the J end lost 1 base, and 9 bases lay between the germline ends. The CDR3 contains 14 residues.